The 14 T cell receptor beta chains reported below all come from one sample, sequenced in a study of cytomegalovirus exposure and HLA in healthy donors (dated by TCRdb to about 2017). The library was prepared using the immunoSEQ multiplex PCR assay. The multiplex PCR relied on a mix of 60 forward primers for TCR Vbeta segments and 13 reverse primers for TCR Jbeta segments. TCRdb provides this immuneACCESS table in a form limited to in-frame rearrangements. Some clones are lacking; in checked studies, under half of them reflect an unresolved V gene, and why the rest are absent is not known. The table for this sample lists 150,000 to 250,000 clones; 70% to 85% of them were counted only once. The top ten clonotypes cover 0.098% of the sample. Sequencing was performed on PBMCs. All receptors come from a boy between 2 and 10 years old in good health and CMV-seronegative.

The CDR3 loop is CASGLVLGGSSYNEQFF. Written as DNA, the CDR3 is TGTGCTAGTGGTTTGGTACTCGGGGGGAGCTCCTACAATGAGCAGTTCTTC. The chain employs TRBV12-5 and TRBJ2-1; 7 positions agree with TRBD2. V shed 0 bases and J 0 bases; nucleotides not matched to a gene: 5. This CDR3 has 17 residues. Germline-derived CDR1 and CDR2 are LGHNT and FRNRAP. The variable domain in full, completed from reference TRBV12-5 and TRBJ2-1, reads DARVTQTPRHKVTEMGQEVTMRCQPILGHNTVFWYRQTMMQGLELLAYFRNRAPLDDSGMPKDRFSAEMPDATLATLKIQPSEPRDSAVYFCASGLVLGGSSYNEQFFGPGTRLTVL.

The sample holds a few counts of this clone. One end of the junction is discordant with germline, which a read error may explain. The gene calls are TRBV6-5 and TRBJ2-2; D may be TRBD1 or TRBD2 (5 bases each). The CDR3 contains 14 residues. Germline CDR1 and CDR2: MNHEY and SVGAGI. The CDR3 DNA sequence: TGTGCCAGCAATTACGGGGCAGGGACCGGGGAGCTGTTTTTT. Its translation is CASNYGAGTGELFF.

The chain uses TRBV11-2 and TRBJ2-6, with 8 bases lining up with TRBD2. The CDR3 has 17 residues. The germline gives CDR1 SGHAT, CDR2 FQNNGV. J lost 3 bases, V lost 5 bases, and 9 bases had no gene match. CDR3 bases: TGTGCCAGCAGCCTCTGGACCGGGGGGGGTGGGGCCAACGTCCTGACTTTC. It yields the protein CASSLWTGGGGANVLTF. Supplemented by reference TRBV11-2 and TRBJ2-6, the full variable domain reads EAGVAQSPRYKIIEKRQSVAFWCNPISGHATLYWYQQILGQGPKLLIQFQNNGVVDDSQLPKDRFSAERLKGVDSTLKIQPAKLEDSAVYLCASSLWTGGGGANVLTFGAGSRLTVL.

The gene calls are TRBV10-3 and TRBJ2-5; TRBD2 might be the D (6 bases). The germline V and J ends were trimmed by 10 bases and 5 bases, with 17 bases remaining between them. Germline values: CDR1 ENHRY, CDR2 SYGVKD. The CDR3 extends over 13 amino acids. CDR3 in amino acids: CATSTGVGETQYF. The CDR3 region has the DNA TGTGCCACCTCCACGGGGGTGGGGGAGACCCAGTACTTC.

A few counts support this clone. At the DNA level, this CDR3 is encoded by other sequences in the same sample as well. V is TRBV5-6 and J is TRBJ2-3; D gene ambiguous. V was trimmed by 0 bases and J by 1 base, leaving 6 bases between them. The germline CDR1 and CDR2 sequences are SGHDT and YYEEEE. This CDR3 is 14 amino acids long. CDR3 nucleotide sequence: TGTGCCAGCAGCTTGGGTGCGGGCACAGATACGCAGTATTTT. Translation gives CASSLGAGTDTQYF.

V and J are TRBV4-3 and TRBJ2-3; 8 bases match TRBD1. CDR3 length equals 18 residues. After removal of 2 bases from V and 2 bases from J, the junction contained 12 bases not matched to a gene. CDR1 LGHNA and CDR2 YSLEER come from the germline V gene. The CDR3 coding sequence is TGCGCCAGCAGCCAACAGTTCAGGGGGCCCCGCACCACAGATACGCAGTATTTT. It yields the protein CASSQQFRGPRTTDTQYF.

This clone has a single count. The chain joins TRBV4-2 to TRBJ2-3; D might be TRBD2 (5 bases). V was clipped by 1 base and J by 2 bases, with 7 bases between them. CDR3 length equals 14 residues. CDR1 and CDR2 from the germline V gene are LGHNA and YNFKEQ. CDR3 residues: CASSQATITDTQYF. CDR3 bases: TGTGCCAGCAGCCAAGCGACTATCACAGATACGCAGTATTTT.

V usage is TRBV6-1 and J usage is TRBJ2-7; 7 nucleotides agree with TRBD1. Germline CDR1 MNHNS, CDR2 SASEGT. CDR3 length: 15 residues. With 6 bases clipped from V and 3 bases from J, the junction kept 11 bases outside the gene matches. The CDR3 reads CASSERRDRYYEQYF. In DNA form, the CDR3 reads TGTGCCAGCAGCGAGCGCCGGGACAGATACTACGAGCAGTACTTC.

This chain links TRBV11-2 with TRBJ1-4; D remains unclear. Germline assignment: CDR1 SGHAT and CDR2 FQNNGV. The CDR3 length is 15 residues. V lost 2 bases, J lost 8 bases, and 15 bases lay in between. The CDR3 DNA is TGTGCCAGCAGCTTAACTCCCCAGACCGGGGAAAAACTGTTTTTT. It specifies CASSLTPQTGEKLFF.

The J gene is TRBJ1-3, the V gene TRBV11-1; possible D gene TRBD1, 6 bases. Per germline, CDR1 SGHAT and CDR2 FQDESV (reference sequence). This CDR3 comprises 15 residues. Deletions cut 8 bases from V and 0 bases from J, with 14 bases between. CDR3 protein: CASSEGQHSGNTIYF. CDR3 in DNA: TGTGCCAGCTCTGAAGGACAGCACTCTGGAAACACCATATATTTT.

The chain carries TRBV5-1 and TRBJ2-1; 7 bases are shared with TRBD1. With V trimmed by 4 bases and J by 6 bases, 13 bases remained unmatched. The germline V gene encodes CDR1 SGHRS and CDR2 YFSETQ. The CDR3 consists of 16 residues. CDR3 coding DNA: TGCGCCAGCAGCCCCCAAGCTAGGGGGCGGTCCAATGAGCAGTTCTTC. This encodes CASSPQARGRSNEQFF.

CDR3 sequence reads: CASSQDVSGGAWSNEQFF. CDR3 coding DNA: TGCGCCAGCAGCCAAGACGTTAGCGGGGGGGCTTGGTCCAATGAGCAGTTCTTC. This chain links TRBV4-3 with TRBJ2-1; TRBD2 agrees at 11 bases. CDR1 is LGHNA, CDR2 YSLEER, per germline. This CDR3 has 18 residues. After removal of 0 bases from V and 6 bases from J, the junction contained 10 bases not matched to a gene.

V gene TRBV5-1 combines with J gene TRBJ2-7, with TRBD1 identical over 10 bases. Trimming removed 4 bases from V and 8 bases from J; junction bases left unmatched: 12. The CDR3 contains 15 residues. Germline V CDR1 and CDR2: SGHRS, YFSETQ. The DNA for the CDR3 is TGCGCCAGCAGCCGGGACAGGGGCGCGAACCGGCAGCAGTACTTC. This codes for CASSRDRGANRQQYF.

This clone has just a few counts. J is TRBJ2-7 and V is TRBV9; 9 nucleotides line up with TRBD2. Germline V lookup: CDR1 SGDLS, CDR2 YYNGEE. The CDR3 has 15 residues. V was clipped by 0 bases and J by 7 bases; unmatched bases: 8. The CDR3 DNA is TGTGCCAGCAGCGTAGGAGGCGGGGGGGCTAGGGAGCAGTACTTC. Amino acids: CASSVGGGGAREQYF.